Following are 5 T cell receptor beta chains from one sample sequenced in a study of resident and recirculating memory T cells in vitiligo. Measured with immunoSEQ multiplex PCR; TCRdb has only the in-frame clones, and not every one. The repertoire holds 55,000 to 75,000 clones, with approximately 90% as singletons. Source material: blood. The receptors here all came from a male donor with vitiligo.

J is TRBJ2-7 and V is TRBV5-8, with no clear D. The CDR3 has 16 amino acids. Trimming removed 1 base at V and 6 bases at J, with 20 bases between. From germline, CDR1 is SGHTS and CDR2 YDEGEE. CDR3 in DNA: TGTGCCAGCAGCTTGTTCCTGCCGCAGAACCCGGGCGAGCAGTACTTC. It translates to CASSLFLPQNPGEQYF.

V usage is TRBV7-2 and J usage is TRBJ1-3, with unresolved D. The CDR3 length is 16 residues. Germline V gene lookup returns CDR1 SGHTA and CDR2 FQGNSA. V shed 0 bases and J shed 2 bases, with 11 bases lying between them. CDR3 in DNA: TGTGCCAGCAGCTTAGCGCACGGGTATGCTGGAAACACCATATATTTT. Translating gives CASSLAHGYAGNTIYF.

The V gene is TRBV15, the J gene TRBJ2-1, with a tentative D call TRBD2 (5 bases). Germline-derived CDR1 and CDR2 are LNHNV and YYDKDF (reference sequence). The CDR3 sequence is 15 residues long. Deletions cut 4 bases from V and 8 bases from J, with 18 bases between. CDR3 sequence: CATSKSRLRDDEQFF. The CDR3 DNA is TGTGCCACCAGCAAGAGTAGGCTCCGGGATGATGAGCAGTTCTTC. Using reference TRBV15 and TRBJ2-1 for the parts outside the CDR3, the full variable domain is DAMVIQNPRYQVTQFGKPVTLSCSQTLNHNVMYWYQQKSSQAPKLLFHYYDKDFNNEADTPDNFQSRRPNTSFCFLDIRSPGLGDTAMYLCATSKSRLRDDEQFFGPGTRLTVL.

The chain is built from TRBV7-9 and TRBJ2-7; D is uncertain. This CDR3 has 12 amino acids. Looked up from germline, CDR1 is SEHNR and CDR2 is FQNEAQ (reference sequence). V lost 6 bases and J lost 3, with 9 bases in between. DNA of the CDR3: TGTGCCAGCAGTCATTCAGACTACGAGCAGTACTTC. Translated, it gives CASSHSDYEQYF.

V and J are TRBV10-1 and TRBJ2-3, with a possible D match to TRBD1 (6 bases). Germline V gene sequence: CDR1 WNHNN, CDR2 SYGVQD (reference sequence). This CDR3 region has 15 residues. V lost 11 bases and J lost 2, with 20 bases in between. This CDR3 reads CASRVRDTITDTQYF. CDR3 in DNA: TGCGCCTCAAGGGTCCGGGACACCATCACAGATACGCAGTATTTT.